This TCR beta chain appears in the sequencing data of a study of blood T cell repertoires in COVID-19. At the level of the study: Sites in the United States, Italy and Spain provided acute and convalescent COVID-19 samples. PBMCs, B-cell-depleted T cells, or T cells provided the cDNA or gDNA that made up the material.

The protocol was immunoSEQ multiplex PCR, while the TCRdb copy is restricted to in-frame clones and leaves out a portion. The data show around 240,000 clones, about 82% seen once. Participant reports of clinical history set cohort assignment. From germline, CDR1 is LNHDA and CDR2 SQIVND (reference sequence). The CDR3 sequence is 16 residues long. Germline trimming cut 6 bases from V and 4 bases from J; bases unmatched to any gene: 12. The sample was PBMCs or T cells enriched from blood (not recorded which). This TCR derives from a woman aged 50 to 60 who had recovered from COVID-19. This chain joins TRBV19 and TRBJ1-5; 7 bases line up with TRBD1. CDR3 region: CASRDGVRGKNQPQHF. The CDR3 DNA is TGTGCCAGTAGGGATGGGGTCAGGGGGAAGAATCAGCCCCAGCATTTT.